This T cell receptor beta chain was obtained from a study of OX40 agonist ivuxolimab in advanced cancers. Turning to the study itself: Hepatocellular carcinoma, melanoma, renal cell or head and neck cancer occurred in dose-escalation patients.

The repertoire was sequenced with immunoSEQ multiplex PCR; TCRdb's copy has only in-frame clones and lacks some. The top ten hold nearly 15% of the sample, which has 25,000 to 35,000 clones, roughly 90% seen once. The sample here was CD4+ or CD8+ T cells sorted from blood, taken in a trial of the OX40 agonist ivuxolimab. The receptor was isolated from an adult with an advanced solid tumor such as melanoma, head and neck, liver or kidney cancer.

For the CDR3, the DNA is TGTGCCAGCAGCGGACCCGGGGAGACCCAGTACTTC. It yields the protein CASSGPGETQYF. The chain combines TRBV9 with TRBJ2-5, with D unresolved. Trimming cost V 3 bases and J 5 bases, with 8 bases left between them. The V gene's germline CDR1 is SGDLS and CDR2 YYNGEE. CDR3 length equals 12 residues.